One sample yielded the 18 T cell receptor beta chains listed below, sequenced in a study of T cell responses to AZD1222 COVID-19 vaccine (dated by TCRdb to about 2021). The time point label, as the study defines it: about 28 days (+/-7) after the second vaccine dose. The library was obtained by the immunoSEQ multiplex PCR assay. Here the immuneACCESS table is served through TCRdb, limited to in-frame sequences with V and J called. Missing clones are a known gap in these copies; in checked studies unresolved V genes cover under half, and the rest lacks a known reason. The sample data list 70,000 to 100,000 clones, and approximately 85% of these were observed just once. 3.4% of the sample comes from the top ten. The material sequenced was peripheral blood, taken 28 days after the second AZD1222 dose. These receptors came from an adult who received the AZD1222 COVID-19 vaccine.

The rearrangement links TRBV2 to TRBJ2-2; 9 nucleotides agree with TRBD1. The ends lost 4 bases at V and 8 bases at J; junction bases unmatched: 8. The germline gives CDR1 SNHLY, CDR2 FYNNEI. The CDR3 covers 15 residues. The CDR3 reads CASSGLQGAVGELFF. The DNA for the CDR3 is TGTGCCAGCAGTGGACTACAGGGGGCTGTGGGGGAGCTGTTTTTT.

In its sample, this clone was seen once. V usage is TRBV9 and J usage is TRBJ2-3; D is unclear. CDR3 length: 13 residues. Germline V CDR1 and CDR2: SGDLS, YYNGEE. The V gene lost 0 bases and the J gene lost 2 bases, with 4 bases spanning the gap. Here the CDR3 reads CASSVANTDTQYF. CDR3 bases: TGTGCCAGCAGCGTAGCCAACACAGATACGCAGTATTTT.

On this clone: At one of its ends the junction is not consistent with the germline gene, which may arise from a read error. The gene calls are TRBV9 and TRBJ1-3, with a tentative D call TRBD1 (6 bases). This CDR3 has 14 amino acids. The germline gives CDR1 SGDLS, CDR2 YYNGEE. The CDR3 sequence is CASTVGGSGNTIYF. DNA of the CDR3: TGTGCCAGCACCGTAGGGGGAAGTGGAAACACCATATATTTT.

The chain has TRBV5-1 and TRBJ2-5; TRBD2 matches 13 bases. The CDR3 runs 16 residues. The germline V gene has CDR1 SGHRS and CDR2 YFSETQ. V was clipped by 4 bases and J by 3 bases; unmatched bases: 6. CDR3 DNA: TGCGCCAGCAGCCTGCTTGGACTAGCGGGAGAAGAGACCCAGTACTTC. Protein sequence: CASSLLGLAGEETQYF. Supplemented by reference TRBV5-1 and TRBJ2-5, the full variable domain reads KAGVTQTPRYLIKTRGQQVTLSCSPISGHRSVSWYQQTPGQGLQFLFEYFSETQRNKGNFPGRFSGRQFSNSRSEMNVSTLELGDSALYLCASSLLGLAGEETQYFGPGTRLLVL.

The V gene is TRBV7-2, the J gene TRBJ1-2, with D hard to call. Germline V gene sequence: CDR1 SGHTA, CDR2 FQGNSA. The CDR3 loop spans 13 amino acids. Trimming cost V 1 base and J 4 bases, with 7 bases left between them. This chain's CDR3 is CASSLEQPYGYTF. CDR3 DNA sequence: TGTGCCAGCAGCTTAGAACAGCCCTATGGCTACACCTTC.

The rearrangement uses TRBV10-2 and TRBJ1-5; TRBD1 might be the D (6 bases). The CDR3 consists of 14 residues. The V end lost 0 bases, the J end lost 7 bases, and 10 bases lay between the germline ends. CDR1 is WSHSY, CDR2 SAAADI, per germline. The DNA for the CDR3 is TGCGCCAGCAGTGAGTCAGGGGGGCGGCAGCCCCAGCATTTT. Translation: CASSESGGRQPQHF.

This chain uses TRBV7-9 with TRBJ2-5; 13 positions agree with TRBD2. V shed 1 base, J shed 4 bases, and the junction held 3 bases outside the gene matches. Germline CDR1 and CDR2: SEHNR and FQNEAQ (reference sequence). The CDR3 is made up of 16 amino acids. The CDR3 is CASSLGRTSGGETQYF. The CDR3, as DNA: TGTGCCAGCAGCTTAGGGCGGACTAGCGGGGGAGAGACCCAGTACTTC.

This chain uses TRBV5-4 with TRBJ1-2; D uncertain. Trimming cost V 0 bases and J 7 bases, with 10 bases left between them. The germline V gene encodes CDR1 SGHNT and CDR2 YYREEE (reference sequence). There are 13 residues in the CDR3. DNA of the CDR3: TGTGCCAGCAGCTTGGTCCAGGTTGGTGGCTACACCTTC. Translated, it gives CASSLVQVGGYTF.

This rearrangement joins TRBV5-1 to TRBJ1-1; perhaps TRBD1 as D (5 bases). Germline lookup yields CDR1 SGHRS and CDR2 YFSETQ. The ends were cut back, 0 bases at V and 2 bases at J, with 11 bases in the middle. This CDR3 region has 15 residues. The CDR3 bases are TGCGCCAGCAGCTTGGCCGGGGGAGGTAACACTGAAGCTTTCTTT. Protein: CASSLAGGGNTEAFF.

The chain links TRBV6-2 or TRBV6-3 to TRBJ2-7, with D unresolved. The CDR3 length is 13 residues. CDR1 MNHEY and CDR2 SVGEGT come from the germline V gene. The V and J ends lost 1 base and 1 base respectively, with 5 bases between them. As DNA, the CDR3 is TGTGCCAGCAGTTACTTCCCTTCCTACGAGCAGTACTTC. Translated: CASSYFPSYEQYF.

This clone was seen a handful of times. The genes are TRBV5-1 and TRBJ1-1, with D uncertain. This CDR3 is built from 14 residues. The V gene's germline CDR1 is SGHRS and CDR2 YFSETQ. V dropped 4 bases and J dropped 1 base, with 11 bases sitting between them. The CDR3, as DNA: TGCGCCAGCAGCCCAGAAAACCGGAACACTGAAGCTTTCTTT. This sequence encodes CASSPENRNTEAFF.

The chain uses TRBV6-2 or TRBV6-3 and TRBJ1-1, with TRBD1 matching over 11 bases. The V gene end was trimmed by 5 bases and the J gene end by 5 bases; junction bases not matched to a gene: 10. In germline, CDR1 is MNHEY, CDR2 SVGEGT. The length of the CDR3 is 16 residues. CDR3 in DNA: TGTGCCAGCAGTCATACAGGGACAGGGGGAAGTACTGAAGCTTTCTTT. This codes for CASSHTGTGGSTEAFF.

In its sample, this clone was seen a few times. The chain combines TRBV12-3 or TRBV12-4 with TRBJ2-7, with TRBD1 matching 9 bases. This CDR3 comprises 13 residues. V shed 4 bases and J 3 bases; nucleotides not matched to a gene: 1. CDR3 sequence: CASSSTGGYEQYF. DNA for the CDR3: TGTGCCAGCAGTTCGACAGGGGGCTACGAGCAGTACTTC.

This clone was seen only a few times. The chain recombines TRBV5-1 with TRBJ2-7, with TRBD1 matching over 12 bases. Germline assignment: CDR1 SGHRS and CDR2 YFSETQ. Germline trimming cut 0 bases from V and 7 bases from J; bases unmatched to any gene: 11. The CDR3 contains 17 residues. CDR3 DNA sequence: TGCGCCAGCAGCTTGGGCCCCTCGGGGACAGGGGGCCGGGAGCAGTACTTC. Translation: CASSLGPSGTGGREQYF. The variable domain in full, completed from reference TRBV5-1 and TRBJ2-7, reads KAGVTQTPRYLIKTRGQQVTLSCSPISGHRSVSWYQQTPGQGLQFLFEYFSETQRNKGNFPGRFSGRQFSNSRSEMNVSTLELGDSALYLCASSLGPSGTGGREQYFGPGTRLTVT.

The rearrangement joins TRBV11-1 to TRBJ1-1; TRBD1 matches at 10 bases. Germline CDR1 SGHAT, CDR2 FQDESV (reference sequence). Trimming cost V 5 bases and J 5 bases; bases outside gene matches: 11. The CDR3 loop spans 16 amino acids. CDR3 loop: CASSPLVGDRGTEAFF. CDR3 DNA sequence: TGTGCCAGCAGCCCACTCGTAGGGGACAGGGGTACTGAAGCTTTCTTT.

The chain is built from TRBV7-6 and TRBJ1-2; D unclear. Looked up from germline, CDR1 is SGHVS and CDR2 is FNYEAQ. Deletions cut 2 bases from V and 6 bases from J, with 22 bases between. The CDR3 runs to 17 residues. This chain's CDR3 is CASSLFTIGRQSDGYTF. CDR3 in DNA: TGTGCCAGCAGCTTATTTACGATAGGACGTCAGAGCGATGGCTACACCTTC. Full variable domain (rest looked up from reference TRBV7-6 and TRBJ1-2): GAGVSQSPRYKVTKRGQDVALRCDPISGHVSLYWYRQALGQGPEFLTYFNYEAQQDKSGLPNDRFSAERPEGSISTLTIQRTEQRDSAMYRCASSLFTIGRQSDGYTFGSGTRLTVV.

The rearrangement uses TRBV2 and TRBJ1-2, with D hard to call. Germline-derived CDR1 and CDR2 are SNHLY and FYNNEI. The CDR3 runs to 13 residues. Trimming left V 6 bases short and J 7 bases short, with 15 bases between. The CDR3 region is CASRNDGVGGYTF. The CDR3 DNA is TGTGCCAGCAGAAACGACGGGGTTGGTGGCTACACCTTC.

The rearrangement links TRBV30 to TRBJ2-1; possibly TRBD2 for D (5 bases). The CDR3 contains 12 residues. The V end was cut by 2 bases, the J end by 9 bases, with 11 bases between. Germline V gives CDR1 GTSNPN, CDR2 SVGIG (reference sequence). DNA for the CDR3: TGTGCCTGGAGTTTCCACGAGGGTGAGCAGTTCTTC. Translated: CAWSFHEGEQFF.